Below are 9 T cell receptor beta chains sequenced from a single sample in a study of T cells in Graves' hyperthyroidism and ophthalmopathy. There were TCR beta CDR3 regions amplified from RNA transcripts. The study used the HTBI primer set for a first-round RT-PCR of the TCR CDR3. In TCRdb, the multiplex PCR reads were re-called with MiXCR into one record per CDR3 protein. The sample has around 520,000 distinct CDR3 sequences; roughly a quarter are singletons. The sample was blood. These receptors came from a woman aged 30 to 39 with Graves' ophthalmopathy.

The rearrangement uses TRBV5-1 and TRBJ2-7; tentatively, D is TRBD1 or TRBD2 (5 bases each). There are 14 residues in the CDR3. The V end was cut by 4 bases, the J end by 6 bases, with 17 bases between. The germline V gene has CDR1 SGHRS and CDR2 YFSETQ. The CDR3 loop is CASSLGATSGEQYF. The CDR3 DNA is TGCGCCAGCAGCCTCGGGGCGACATCGGGCGAGCAGTACTTC.

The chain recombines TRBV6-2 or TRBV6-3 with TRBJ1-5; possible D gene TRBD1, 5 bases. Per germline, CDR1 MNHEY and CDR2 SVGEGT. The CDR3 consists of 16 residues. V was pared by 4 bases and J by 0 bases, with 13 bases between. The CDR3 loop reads CASSSDSLLSNQPQHF. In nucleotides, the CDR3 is TGTGCCAGCAGTTCAGACAGCCTCCTTAGCAATCAGCCCCAGCATTTT.

CDR3 loop: CASSRDRLAKNIQYF. CDR3 nucleotides: TGTGCCAGCAGTCGGGACAGGCTAGCCAAAAACATTCAGTACTTC. The chain links TRBV28 to TRBJ2-4; 8 bases line up with TRBD1. The CDR3 has 15 residues. Germline CDR1 reads MDHEN; CDR2 reads SYDVKM. J lost 0 bases, V lost 5 bases, and 3 bases had no gene match.

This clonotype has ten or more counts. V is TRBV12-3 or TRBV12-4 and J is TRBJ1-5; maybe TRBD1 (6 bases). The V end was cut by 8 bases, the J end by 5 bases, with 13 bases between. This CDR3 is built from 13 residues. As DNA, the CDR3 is TGTGCCAGCGGAAACAGGGTCCATCAGCCCCAGCATTTT. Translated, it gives CASGNRVHQPQHF.

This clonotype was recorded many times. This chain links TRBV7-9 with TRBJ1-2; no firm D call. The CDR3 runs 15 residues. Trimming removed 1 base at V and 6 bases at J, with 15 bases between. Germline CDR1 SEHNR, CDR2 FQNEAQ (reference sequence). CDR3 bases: TGTGCCAGCAGCTTAGACGACTTCGCGTGGGATGGCTACACCTTC. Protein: CASSLDDFAWDGYTF. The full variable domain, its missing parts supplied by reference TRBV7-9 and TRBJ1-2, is DTGVSQNPRHKITKRGQNVTFRCDPISEHNRLYWYRQTLGQGPEFLTYFQNEAQLEKSRLLSDRFSAERPKGSFSTLEIQRTEQGDSAMYLCASSLDDFAWDGYTFGSGTRLTVV.

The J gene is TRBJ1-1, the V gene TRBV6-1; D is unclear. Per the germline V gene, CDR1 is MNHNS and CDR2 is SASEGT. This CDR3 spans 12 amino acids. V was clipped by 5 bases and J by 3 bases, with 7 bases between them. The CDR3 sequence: CASSPQYTEAFF. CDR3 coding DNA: TGTGCCAGCAGTCCACAATACACTGAAGCTTTCTTT.

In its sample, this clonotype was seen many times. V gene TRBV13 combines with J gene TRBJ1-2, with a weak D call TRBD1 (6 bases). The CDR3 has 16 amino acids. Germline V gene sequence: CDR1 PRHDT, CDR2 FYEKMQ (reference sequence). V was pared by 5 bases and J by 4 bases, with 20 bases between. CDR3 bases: TGTGCCAGCAGCCACGGGGGTACAGGGAAAGCCTATGGCTACACCTTC. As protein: CASSHGGTGKAYGYTF.

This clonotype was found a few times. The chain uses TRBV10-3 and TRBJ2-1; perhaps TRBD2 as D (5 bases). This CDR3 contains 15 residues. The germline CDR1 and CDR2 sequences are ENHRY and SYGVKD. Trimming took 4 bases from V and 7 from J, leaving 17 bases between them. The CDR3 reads CAISVQEAGRNEQFF. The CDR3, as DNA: TGTGCCATCAGTGTACAAGAGGCGGGTAGAAATGAGCAGTTCTTC.

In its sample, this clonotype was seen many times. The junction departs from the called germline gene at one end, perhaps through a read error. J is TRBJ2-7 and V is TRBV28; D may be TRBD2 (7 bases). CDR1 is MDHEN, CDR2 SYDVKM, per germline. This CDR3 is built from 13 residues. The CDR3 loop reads CASSLIGEGGANF. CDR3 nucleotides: TGTGCCAGCAGTTTAATCGGAGAGGGGGGGGCAAACTTC.